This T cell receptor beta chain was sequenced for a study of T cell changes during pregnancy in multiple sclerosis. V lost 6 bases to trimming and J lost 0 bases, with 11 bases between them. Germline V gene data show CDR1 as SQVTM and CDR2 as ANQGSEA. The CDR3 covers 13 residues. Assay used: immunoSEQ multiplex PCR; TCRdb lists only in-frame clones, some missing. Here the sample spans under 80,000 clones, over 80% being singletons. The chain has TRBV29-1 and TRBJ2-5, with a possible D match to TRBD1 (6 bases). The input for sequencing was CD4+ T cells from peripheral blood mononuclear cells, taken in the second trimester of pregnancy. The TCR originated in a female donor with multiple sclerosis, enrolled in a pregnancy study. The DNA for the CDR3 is TGCAGCGTCACCAGGGACAACCAAGAGACCCAGTACTTC. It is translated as CSVTRDNQETQYF.